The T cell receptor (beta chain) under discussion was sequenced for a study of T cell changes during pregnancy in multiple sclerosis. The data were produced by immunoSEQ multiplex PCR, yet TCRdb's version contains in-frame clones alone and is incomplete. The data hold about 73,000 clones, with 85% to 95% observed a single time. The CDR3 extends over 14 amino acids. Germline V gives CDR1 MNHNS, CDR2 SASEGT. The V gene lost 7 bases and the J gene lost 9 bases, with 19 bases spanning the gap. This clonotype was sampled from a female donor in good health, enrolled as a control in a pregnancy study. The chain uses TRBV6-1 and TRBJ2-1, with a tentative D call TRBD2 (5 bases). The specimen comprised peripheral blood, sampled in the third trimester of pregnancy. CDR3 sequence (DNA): TGTGCCAGCACCGAGCGGCCAGGCGAGGGTGAGCAGTTCTTC. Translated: CASTERPGEGEQFF.